The clone carrying this T cell receptor (beta chain) was counted between two and nine times. Its antigen is unidentified. Assay used: immunoSEQ multiplex PCR; TCRdb lists only in-frame clones, some missing. The data contain around 310,000 clones, 70% to 80% of them seen just once; the ten biggest clones take up under 8.5%. V shed 5 bases, J shed 0 bases, and the junction held 10 bases outside the gene matches. Germline V gene lookup returns CDR1 MNHEY and CDR2 SMNVEV (reference sequence). The CDR3 sequence is 17 residues long. This sample was taken from a study of cytotoxic CD8 clonotypes in ibrutinib-treated CLL. Across the whole study: The study included 11 relapsed/refractory and around 16 treatment-naive patients; under 18 had IGHV unmutated disease.

Study findings and constraints: Baseline clonality was higher than in age-matched healthy donors and moved in step with circulating CD8+ T-cell counts. Timing of sampling differed between sustained-remission and progressing patients.

This material consisted of PBMCs, taken before ibrutinib treatment. The origin of this receptor is a human donor with chronic lymphocytic leukemia. The rearrangement links TRBV27 to TRBJ1-1; TRBD1 matches 9 bases. This chain's CDR3 is CASSTPGQGHMNTEAFF. The CDR3 nucleotides read TGTGCCAGCAGTACGCCGGGACAGGGACACATGAACACTGAAGCTTTCTTT.